These 21 T cell receptor beta chains were all obtained from the same sample, sequenced in a study of beta chain features in type 1 diabetes. Study conclusions and caveats: All four CD4+ subsets of Type 1 diabetes patients contained TCRB CDR3s that were moderately but significantly shorter.

Their antigen targets remain unknown. Every bit of the isolated RNA underwent reverse transcription, so sequencing read expressed TCRB transcripts. Clones were sequenced by immunoSEQ multiplex PCR, and TCRdb holds only the in-frame ones, with some missing. The sample lists about 340,000 clones, around 8.5% occurring once. Input material: central memory CD4+ T cells from blood. The receptors were gathered from a man aged 30 to 45 with type 1 diabetes.

This clone has a handful of counts. V usage is TRBV4-3 and J usage is TRBJ1-2, with D unresolved. The ends were cut back, 2 bases at V and 5 bases at J, with 15 bases in the middle. The CDR3 contains 15 residues. Germline CDR1 LGHNA, CDR2 YSLEER. As DNA, the CDR3 is TGCGCCAGCAGCCAACAGACGAGTCCAGGTTATGGCTACACCTTC. It codes for CASSQQTSPGYGYTF.

This chain uses TRBV5-1 with TRBJ1-1; 7 bases agree with TRBD1. Trimming cost V 4 bases and J 6 bases; bases outside gene matches: 6. Germline CDR1 and CDR2: SGHRS and YFSETQ. The CDR3 has 13 amino acids. CDR3 region: CASSIGGNAEAFF. CDR3 sequence (DNA): TGCGCCAGCAGCATAGGGGGCAACGCTGAAGCTTTCTTT.

There are a few counts of this clone. This chain joins TRBV27 and TRBJ2-5; TRBD1 aligns across 10 bases. The CDR3 extends over 16 amino acids. With 3 bases clipped from V and 2 bases from J, the junction kept 6 bases outside the gene matches. The V gene's germline CDR1 is MNHEY and CDR2 SMNVEV (reference sequence). The CDR3 bases are TGTGCCAGCAGTTTGGGACAGGGGAAGGGACAAGAGACCCAGTACTTC. It specifies CASSLGQGKGQETQYF.

The chain employs TRBV7-2 and TRBJ2-2, with D possibly being TRBD1 (5 bases). Germline CDR1 and CDR2: SGHTA and FQGNSA. The CDR3 totals 12 residues. Trimming took 9 bases from V and 3 from J, leaving 8 bases between them. The CDR3: CASLGDTGELFF. Here the CDR3 DNA reads TGTGCCAGTCTAGGGGACACCGGGGAGCTGTTTTTT. The full variable domain, with the rest looked up from reference TRBV7-2 and TRBJ2-2, is GAGVSQSPSNKVTEKGKDVELRCDPISGHTALYWYRQSLGQGLEFLIYFQGNSAPDKSGLPSDRFSAERTGGSVSTLTIQRTQQEDSAVYLCASLGDTGELFFGEGSRLTVL.

The chain is built from TRBV7-9 and TRBJ2-5; possibly TRBD1 for D (6 bases). The CDR3 has 16 amino acids. CDR1 is SEHNR and CDR2 is FQNEAQ in the germline V gene (reference sequence). With 5 bases removed from V and 5 bases from J, the gap between germline ends came to 21 bases. CDR3 in amino acids: CASSRDGRGRVETQYF. In DNA, the CDR3 is TGTGCCAGCAGCCGCGACGGCAGGGGTCGGGTGGAGACCCAGTACTTC.

The rearrangement uses TRBV4-1 and TRBJ1-4, with 7 positions matching TRBD1. Germline V CDR1 and CDR2: MGHRA, YSYEKL. J was trimmed by 2 bases and V by 0 bases; bases with no gene match: 9. The length of the CDR3 is 18 residues. The CDR3 reads CASSQDQRGRRTNEKLFF. CDR3 in DNA: TGCGCCAGCAGCCAAGATCAAAGGGGGCGCAGGACTAATGAAAAACTGTTTTTT.

This clone showed up just a few times. This chain connects TRBV11-2 to TRBJ2-7; D possibly corresponds to TRBD2 (7 bases). With 5 bases removed from V and 3 bases from J, the gap between germline ends came to 14 bases. CDR1 and CDR2 from the germline V gene are SGHAT and FQNNGV. The CDR3 runs 14 residues. This CDR3 reads CASSPRGGLYEQYF. The CDR3, as DNA: TGTGCCAGCAGCCCGAGGGGGGGCCTCTACGAGCAGTACTTC.

This clone was counted a few times. The chain employs TRBV30 and TRBJ1-2; the D is unclear. The CDR3 runs to 12 residues. The V and J ends lost 4 bases and 8 bases respectively, with 14 bases between them. The germline gives CDR1 GTSNPN, CDR2 SVGIG (reference sequence). This CDR3 reads CAWTAAAPGYTF. The CDR3 DNA is TGTGCCTGGACGGCGGCCGCCCCGGGCTACACCTTC.

In its sample, this clone was seen many times. The rearrangement joins TRBV7-9 to TRBJ2-5; D remains ambiguous. This CDR3 is 13 amino acids long. CDR1 is SEHNR and CDR2 is FQNEAQ in the germline V gene (reference sequence). With 7 bases removed from V and 0 bases from J, the gap between germline ends came to 9 bases. The CDR3 DNA is TGTGCCAGCACCTTCTCCTACCAAGAGACCCAGTACTTC. This sequence encodes CASTFSYQETQYF.

The chain is built from TRBV2 and TRBJ2-5; D unresolved. Germline V gives CDR1 SNHLY, CDR2 FYNNEI. The CDR3 extends over 12 amino acids. V lost 8 bases and J 0 bases, leaving 7 bases between the germline ends. CDR3 DNA: TGTGCCAGCTCAGAGAACCAAGAGACCCAGTACTTC. Its translation: CASSENQETQYF. Looking up the rest from reference TRBV2 and TRBJ2-5 gives the full variable domain: EPEVTQTPSHQVTQMGQEVILRCVPISNHLYFYWYRQILGQKVEFLVSFYNNEISEKSEIFDDQFSVERPDGSNFTLKIRSTKLEDSAMYFCASSENQETQYFGPGTRLLVL.

The rearrangement uses TRBV18 and TRBJ1-1; possible D gene TRBD1, 5 bases. Looked up from germline, CDR1 is KGHSH and CDR2 is LQKENI. This CDR3 has 13 amino acids. V was clipped by 6 bases and J by 1 base, with 9 bases between them. CDR3 bases: TGTGCCAGCTCCGAGGGACCGAACACTGAAGCTTTCTTT. Its translation: CASSEGPNTEAFF.

The chain has TRBV7-9 and TRBJ2-2, with D perhaps TRBD1 or TRBD2 (5 bases each). This CDR3 has 16 amino acids. Trimming removed 2 bases from V and 6 bases from J, with 16 bases in between. Germline-derived CDR1 and CDR2 are SEHNR and FQNEAQ (reference sequence). The CDR3 DNA reads as TGTGCCAGCAGCTTAAGTACCGGGGCCCGGGCCGGGGAGCTGTTTTTT. It is translated as CASSLSTGARAGELFF.

This clone turned up a few times. This chain joins TRBV15 and TRBJ2-5; 13 positions match TRBD2. Trimming removed 2 bases from V and 5 bases from J; junction bases left unmatched: 5. CDR1 and CDR2 from the germline V gene are LNHNV and YYDKDF (reference sequence). CDR3 size: 16 residues. The CDR3, as DNA: TGTGCCACCAGCAGAAGACTAGCGGGGGGCGGGGAGACCCAGTACTTC. This codes for CATSRRLAGGGETQYF. The entire variable domain, with the rest obtained from reference TRBV15 and TRBJ2-5, is as follows: DAMVIQNPRYQVTQFGKPVTLSCSQTLNHNVMYWYQQKSSQAPKLLFHYYDKDFNNEADTPDNFQSRRPNTSFCFLDIRSPGLGDTAMYLCATSRRLAGGGETQYFGPGTRLLVL.

This clone was counted a few times. The chain joins TRBV30 to TRBJ2-5; D possibly corresponds to TRBD2 (7 bases). The length of the CDR3 is 15 residues. V lost 2 bases, J lost 5 bases, and 18 bases lay in between. Germline-derived CDR1 and CDR2 are GTSNPN and SVGIG (reference sequence). CDR3 sequence: CAWSTPRGARETQYF. DNA of the CDR3: TGTGCCTGGAGTACCCCCCGGGGGGCCCGGGAGACCCAGTACTTC.

The gene calls are TRBV6-5 and TRBJ2-5; 12 bases are a match to TRBD1. After removal of 6 bases from V and 5 bases from J, the junction contained 4 bases not matched to a gene. Germline CDR1 and CDR2: MNHEY and SVGAGI. The length of the CDR3 is 14 residues. CDR3 DNA: TGTGCCAGCAGGGCGGGACAGGGGGCTGAGACCCAGTACTTC. It specifies CASRAGQGAETQYF.

This clone was detected only a few times. Other DNA sequences within the sample encode an identical CDR3. The V call is TRBV7-2, the J call TRBJ1-1; D is unclear. V was clipped by 5 bases and J by 0 bases, with 10 bases between them. The CDR3 totals 14 residues. Germline V gene sequence: CDR1 SGHTA, CDR2 FQGNSA. Written as DNA, the CDR3 is TGTGCCAGCAGCCCATGGGCAGTGAACACTGAAGCTTTCTTT. It yields the protein CASSPWAVNTEAFF.

This clone was seen many times. The gene calls are TRBV9 and TRBJ2-1; 7 nucleotides match TRBD2. The V gene's germline CDR1 is SGDLS and CDR2 YYNGEE. Unmatched junction bases numbered 6, after V lost 0 bases and J lost 6 bases. This CDR3 comprises 15 residues. The CDR3 is CASSVAGAGLNEQFF. The CDR3 DNA reads as TGTGCCAGCAGCGTAGCTGGAGCGGGACTCAATGAGCAGTTCTTC.

The chain couples TRBV18 to TRBJ2-7; D remains unclear. This CDR3 has 12 residues. Germline CDR1 KGHSH, CDR2 LQKENI. V gave up 3 bases and J gave up 3 bases, with 6 bases separating them. The CDR3 bases are TGTGCCAGCTCACCCAGTTACTACGAGCAGTACTTC. Translated: CASSPSYYEQYF.

The chain couples TRBV7-2 to TRBJ2-1; TRBD1 aligns across 7 bases. CDR1 SGHTA and CDR2 FQGNSA come from the germline V gene. The CDR3 sequence is 13 residues long. Germline trimming cut 4 bases from V and 9 bases from J; bases unmatched to any gene: 6. The DNA for the CDR3 is TGTGCCAGCAGCTCCAACCGGGACAGTGAGCAGTTCTTC. It encodes CASSSNRDSEQFF. The full variable domain, with the rest looked up from reference TRBV7-2 and TRBJ2-1, is GAGVSQSPSNKVTEKGKDVELRCDPISGHTALYWYRQSLGQGLEFLIYFQGNSAPDKSGLPSDRFSAERTGGSVSTLTIQRTQQEDSAVYLCASSSNRDSEQFFGPGTRLTVL.

The chain employs TRBV30 and TRBJ1-2, with D maybe TRBD1 (5 bases). Deletions cut 4 bases from V and 6 bases from J, with 24 bases between. The CDR3 spans 16 residues. Germline lookup yields CDR1 GTSNPN and CDR2 SVGIG (reference sequence). CDR3 amino acids: CAWMLWGVTHPNGYTF. In DNA, the CDR3 is TGTGCCTGGATGCTTTGGGGGGTGACCCACCCTAATGGCTACACCTTC.

This clone was seen a handful of times. The J gene is TRBJ2-6, the V gene TRBV5-1; D not resolved. The ends were cut back, 4 bases at V and 4 bases at J, with 9 bases in the middle. The CDR3 loop spans 14 amino acids. Germline-derived CDR1 and CDR2 are SGHRS and YFSETQ. CDR3 in DNA: TGCGCCAGCAGCGCGGATCCCGGGGCCAACGTCCTGACTTTC. It is translated as CASSADPGANVLTF.